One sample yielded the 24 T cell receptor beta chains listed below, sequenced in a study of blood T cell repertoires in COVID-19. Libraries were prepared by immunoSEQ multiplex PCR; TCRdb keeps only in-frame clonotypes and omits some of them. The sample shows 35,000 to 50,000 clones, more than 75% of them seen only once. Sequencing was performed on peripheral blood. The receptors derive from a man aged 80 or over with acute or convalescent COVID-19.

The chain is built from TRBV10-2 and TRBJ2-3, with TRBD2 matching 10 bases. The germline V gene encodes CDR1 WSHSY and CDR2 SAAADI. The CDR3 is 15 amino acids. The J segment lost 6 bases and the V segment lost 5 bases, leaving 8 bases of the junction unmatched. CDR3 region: CASSRIAGGGDTQYF. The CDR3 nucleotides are TGCGCCAGCAGTAGAATAGCGGGAGGTGGTGATACGCAGTATTTT.

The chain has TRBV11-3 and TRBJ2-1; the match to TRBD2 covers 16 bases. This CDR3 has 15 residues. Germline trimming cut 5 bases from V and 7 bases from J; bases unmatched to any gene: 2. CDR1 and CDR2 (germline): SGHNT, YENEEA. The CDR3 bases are TGTGCCAGCAGCGGGGGACTAGCGGGAGGGAATGAGCAGTTCTTC. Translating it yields CASSGGLAGGNEQFF. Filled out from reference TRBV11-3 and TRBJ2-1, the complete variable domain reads EAGVVQSPRYKIIEKKQPVAFWCNPISGHNTLYWYLQNLGQGPELLIRYENEEAVDDSQLPKDRFSAERLKGVDSTLKIQPAELGDSAVYLCASSGGLAGGNEQFFGPGTRLTVL.

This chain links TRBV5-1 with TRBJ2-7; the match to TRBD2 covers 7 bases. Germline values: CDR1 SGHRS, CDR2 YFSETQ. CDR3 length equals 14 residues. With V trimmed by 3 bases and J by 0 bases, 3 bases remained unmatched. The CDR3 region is CASSWGDYSYEQYF. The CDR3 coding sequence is TGCGCCAGCAGCTGGGGGGACTACTCCTACGAGCAGTACTTC.

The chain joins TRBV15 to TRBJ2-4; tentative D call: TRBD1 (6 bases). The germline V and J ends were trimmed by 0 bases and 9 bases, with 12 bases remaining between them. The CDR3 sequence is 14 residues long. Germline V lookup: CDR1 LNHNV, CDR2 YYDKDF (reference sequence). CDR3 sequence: CATSREAGAGIQYF. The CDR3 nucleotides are TGTGCCACCAGCAGAGAAGCAGGGGCGGGCATTCAGTACTTC.

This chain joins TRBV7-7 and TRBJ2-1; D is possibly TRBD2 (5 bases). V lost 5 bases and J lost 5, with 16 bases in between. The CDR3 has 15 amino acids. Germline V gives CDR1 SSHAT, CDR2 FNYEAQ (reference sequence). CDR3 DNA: TGTGCCAGCAGCCCACGAGCCGGAGGCCACAATGAGCAGTTCTTC. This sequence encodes CASSPRAGGHNEQFF.

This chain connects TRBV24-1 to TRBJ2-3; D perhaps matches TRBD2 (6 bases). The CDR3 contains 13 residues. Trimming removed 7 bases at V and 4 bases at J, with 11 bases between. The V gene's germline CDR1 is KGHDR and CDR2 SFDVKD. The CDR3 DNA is TGTGCCACCAGGGCCGGGGGTCCAGATACGCAGTATTTT. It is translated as CATRAGGPDTQYF.

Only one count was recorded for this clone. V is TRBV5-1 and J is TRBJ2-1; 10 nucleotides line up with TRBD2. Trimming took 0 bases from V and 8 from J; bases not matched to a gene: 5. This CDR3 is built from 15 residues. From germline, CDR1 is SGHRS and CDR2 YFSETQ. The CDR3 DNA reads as TGCGCCAGCAGCTTGGGACTAGCGGGCTTTGATGAGCAGTTCTTC. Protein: CASSLGLAGFDEQFF.

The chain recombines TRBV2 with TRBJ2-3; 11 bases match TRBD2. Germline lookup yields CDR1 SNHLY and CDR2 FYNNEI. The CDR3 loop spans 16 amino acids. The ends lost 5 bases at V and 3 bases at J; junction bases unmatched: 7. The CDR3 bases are TGTGCCAGCAGTTCAGCTAGCGGGAGGTCTACAGATACGCAGTATTTT. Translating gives CASSSASGRSTDTQYF. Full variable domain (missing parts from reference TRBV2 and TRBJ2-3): EPEVTQTPSHQVTQMGQEVILRCVPISNHLYFYWYRQILGQKVEFLVSFYNNEISEKSEIFDDQFSVERPDGSNFTLKIRSTKLEDSAMYFCASSSASGRSTDTQYFGPGTRLTVL.

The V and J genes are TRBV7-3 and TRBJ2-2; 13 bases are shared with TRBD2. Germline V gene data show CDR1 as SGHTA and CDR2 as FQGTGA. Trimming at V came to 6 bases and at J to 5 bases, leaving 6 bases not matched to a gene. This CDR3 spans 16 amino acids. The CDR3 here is CASRRTSGSGTGELFF. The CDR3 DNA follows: TGTGCCAGCAGACGGACTAGCGGGAGTGGAACCGGGGAGCTGTTTTTT.

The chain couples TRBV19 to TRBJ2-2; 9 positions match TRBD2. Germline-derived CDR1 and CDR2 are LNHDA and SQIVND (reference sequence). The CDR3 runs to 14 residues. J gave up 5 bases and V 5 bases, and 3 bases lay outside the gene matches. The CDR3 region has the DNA TGTGCCAGTAGTTCGCTAGCGGGGACCGGGGAGCTGTTTTTT. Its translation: CASSSLAGTGELFF.

CDR3 nucleotides: TGTGCCAGCAGCTCAGAATTAGCGGGGGGCCTCACCGGGGAGCTGTTTTTT. Translating it yields CASSSELAGGLTGELFF. The chain combines TRBV7-6 with TRBJ2-2, with 10 bases fitting TRBD2. The V segment lost 4 bases and the J segment 4 bases; nucleotides outside the gene matches: 9. The CDR3 runs 17 residues. CDR1 and CDR2 (germline): SGHVS, FNYEAQ. The entire variable domain, with the rest obtained from reference TRBV7-6 and TRBJ2-2, is as follows: GAGVSQSPRYKVTKRGQDVALRCDPISGHVSLYWYRQALGQGPEFLTYFNYEAQQDKSGLPNDRFSAERPEGSISTLTIQRTEQRDSAMYRCASSSELAGGLTGELFFGEGSRLTVL.

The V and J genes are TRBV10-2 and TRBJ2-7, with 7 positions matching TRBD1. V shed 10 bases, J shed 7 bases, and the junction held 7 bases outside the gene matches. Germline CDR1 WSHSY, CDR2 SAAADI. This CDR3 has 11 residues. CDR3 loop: CAIWDSREQYF. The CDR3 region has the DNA TGCGCCATCTGGGACAGCAGGGAGCAGTACTTC.

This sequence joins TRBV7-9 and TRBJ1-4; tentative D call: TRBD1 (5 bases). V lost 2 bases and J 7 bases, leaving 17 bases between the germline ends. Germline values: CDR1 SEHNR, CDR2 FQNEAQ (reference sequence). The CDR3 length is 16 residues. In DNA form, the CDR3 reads TGTGCCAGCAGCTTATATCAGGGCTCGGGTACTGAAAAACTGTTTTTT. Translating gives CASSLYQGSGTEKLFF.

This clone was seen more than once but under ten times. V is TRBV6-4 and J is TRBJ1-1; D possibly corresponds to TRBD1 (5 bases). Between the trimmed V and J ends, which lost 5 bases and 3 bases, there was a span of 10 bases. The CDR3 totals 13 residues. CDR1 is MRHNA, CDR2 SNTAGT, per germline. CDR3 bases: TGTGCCAGCAGTCAGGGTCCAGACACTGAAGCTTTCTTT. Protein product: CASSQGPDTEAFF.

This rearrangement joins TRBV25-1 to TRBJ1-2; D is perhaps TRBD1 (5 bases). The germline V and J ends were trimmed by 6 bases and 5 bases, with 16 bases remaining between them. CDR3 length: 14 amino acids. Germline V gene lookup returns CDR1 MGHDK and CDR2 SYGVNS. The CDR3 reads CASSPGFGGYGYTF. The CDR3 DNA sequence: TGTGCCAGCAGCCCGGGCTTTGGGGGGTATGGCTACACCTTC.

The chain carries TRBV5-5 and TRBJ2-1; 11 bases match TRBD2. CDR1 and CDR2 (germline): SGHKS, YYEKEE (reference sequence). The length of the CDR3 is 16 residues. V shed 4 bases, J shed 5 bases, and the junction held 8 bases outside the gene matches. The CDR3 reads CASSPHGTSGNNEQFF. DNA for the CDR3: TGTGCCAGCAGCCCCCACGGGACTAGCGGTAACAATGAGCAGTTCTTC.

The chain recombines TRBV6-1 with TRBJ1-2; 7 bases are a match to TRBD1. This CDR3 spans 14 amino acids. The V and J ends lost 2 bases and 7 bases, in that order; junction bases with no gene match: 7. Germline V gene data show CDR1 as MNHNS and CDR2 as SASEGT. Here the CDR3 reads CASSEQGVIGGYTF. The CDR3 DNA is TGTGCCAGCAGTGAACAGGGGGTGATTGGTGGCTACACCTTC.

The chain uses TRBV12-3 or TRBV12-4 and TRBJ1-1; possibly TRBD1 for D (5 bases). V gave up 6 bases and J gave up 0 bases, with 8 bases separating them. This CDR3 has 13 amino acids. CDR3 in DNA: TGTGCCAGCAGCCGACAGATGAACACTGAAGCTTTCTTT. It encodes CASSRQMNTEAFF.

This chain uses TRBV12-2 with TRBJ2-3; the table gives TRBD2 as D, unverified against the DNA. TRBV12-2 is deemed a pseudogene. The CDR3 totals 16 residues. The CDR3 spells CASRRPSGPSTDTQYF. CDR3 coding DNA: TGTGCAAGTCGGCGACCTAGCGGGCCAAGCACAGATACGCAGTATTTT.

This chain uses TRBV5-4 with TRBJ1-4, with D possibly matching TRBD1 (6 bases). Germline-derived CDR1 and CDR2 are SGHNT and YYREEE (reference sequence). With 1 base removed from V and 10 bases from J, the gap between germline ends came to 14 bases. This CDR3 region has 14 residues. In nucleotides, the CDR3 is TGTGCCAGCAGCTTGTGGGGACAACGAGGAAAACTGTTTTTT. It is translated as CASSLWGQRGKLFF. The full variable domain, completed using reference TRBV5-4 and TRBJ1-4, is ETGVTQSPTHLIKTRGQQVTLRCSSQSGHNTVSWYQQALGQGPQFIFQYYREEENGRGNFPPRFSGLQFPNYSSELNVNALELDDSALYLCASSLWGQRGKLFFGSGTQLSVL.

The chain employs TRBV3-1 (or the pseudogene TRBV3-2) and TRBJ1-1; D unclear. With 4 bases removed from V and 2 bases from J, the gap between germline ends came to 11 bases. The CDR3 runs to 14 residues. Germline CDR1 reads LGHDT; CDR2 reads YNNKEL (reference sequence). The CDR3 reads CASSRSEGNTEAFF. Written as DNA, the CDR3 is TGTGCCAGCAGCCGGTCAGAGGGCAACACTGAAGCTTTCTTT.

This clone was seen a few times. The CDR3 is CASSPGGLRDTQYF. In DNA, the CDR3 is TGTGCCAGCAGCCCGGGAGGCCTCCGGGATACGCAGTATTTT. This chain connects TRBV14 to TRBJ2-3; 7 nucleotides line up with TRBD2. V was clipped by 4 bases and J by 6 bases; unmatched bases: 7. There are 14 residues in the CDR3. Germline lookup yields CDR1 SGHDN and CDR2 FVKESK.

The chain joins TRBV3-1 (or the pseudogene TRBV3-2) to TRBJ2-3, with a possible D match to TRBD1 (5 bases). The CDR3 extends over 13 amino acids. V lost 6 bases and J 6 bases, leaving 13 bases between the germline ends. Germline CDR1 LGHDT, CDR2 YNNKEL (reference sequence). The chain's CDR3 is CASSRQGSDTQYF. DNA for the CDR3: TGTGCCAGCAGTCGGCAGGGAAGCGATACGCAGTATTTT.

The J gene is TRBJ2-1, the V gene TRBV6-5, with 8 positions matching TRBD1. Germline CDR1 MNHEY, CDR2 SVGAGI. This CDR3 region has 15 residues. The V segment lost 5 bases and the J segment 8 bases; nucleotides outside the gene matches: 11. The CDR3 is CASSMQGAGGDEQFF. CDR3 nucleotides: TGTGCCAGCAGTATGCAGGGGGCAGGGGGTGATGAGCAGTTCTTC.